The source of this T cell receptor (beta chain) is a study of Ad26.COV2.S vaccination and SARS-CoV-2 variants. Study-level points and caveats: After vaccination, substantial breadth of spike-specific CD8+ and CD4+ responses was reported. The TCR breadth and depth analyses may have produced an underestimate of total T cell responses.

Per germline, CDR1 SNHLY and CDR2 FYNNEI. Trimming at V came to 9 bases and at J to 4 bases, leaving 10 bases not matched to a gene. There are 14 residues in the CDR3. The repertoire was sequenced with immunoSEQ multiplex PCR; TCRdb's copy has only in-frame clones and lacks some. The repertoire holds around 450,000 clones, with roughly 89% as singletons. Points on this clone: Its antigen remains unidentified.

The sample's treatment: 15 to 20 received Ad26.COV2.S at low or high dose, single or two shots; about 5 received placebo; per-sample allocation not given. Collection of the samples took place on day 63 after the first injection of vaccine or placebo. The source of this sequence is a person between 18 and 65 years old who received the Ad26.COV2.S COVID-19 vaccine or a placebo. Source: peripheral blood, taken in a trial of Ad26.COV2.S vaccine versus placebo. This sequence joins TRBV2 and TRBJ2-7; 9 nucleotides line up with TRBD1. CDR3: CARSTGTGRYEQYF. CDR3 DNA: TGTGCCAGGAGCACCGGGACAGGGAGATACGAGCAGTACTTC.